These 3 T cell receptor beta chains came from one sample sequenced in a study of shared clonotypes between healthy human individuals. The method was immunoSEQ multiplex PCR; TCRdb's version includes in-frame clones alone and lacks a portion of them. The data contain fewer than 500,000 clones, around 79% of them singletons. The sample was PBMCs. The receptors here all came from a woman aged 40-49 years in good health. Some clones in this sample may be carry-over from other donors' samples.

The chain is built from TRBV19 and TRBJ2-3; D may be TRBD1 (5 bases). Germline CDR1 LNHDA, CDR2 SQIVND (reference sequence). V was trimmed by 4 bases and J by 1 base, leaving 15 bases between them. This CDR3 comprises 16 residues. CDR3 DNA sequence: TGTGCCAGTAGTACACCCCGACAGACAGGCACAGATACGCAGTATTTT. It specifies CASSTPRQTGTDTQYF.

This clone was found once. This sequence joins TRBV11-2 and TRBJ1-4; D gene unclear. The CDR3 is 16 residues long. In germline, CDR1 is SGHAT, CDR2 FQNNGV. Trimming shortened V by 1 base and J by 3 bases, and 12 bases separated the two germline ends. CDR3 sequence (DNA): TGTGCCAGCAGCTTAGTTCTTGCAGGTGCTAATGAAAAACTGTTTTTT. This encodes CASSLVLAGANEKLFF. The complete variable domain, with remaining parts taken from reference TRBV11-2 and TRBJ1-4, reads EAGVAQSPRYKIIEKRQSVAFWCNPISGHATLYWYQQILGQGPKLLIQFQNNGVVDDSQLPKDRFSAERLKGVDSTLKIQPAKLEDSAVYLCASSLVLAGANEKLFFGSGTQLSVL.

The gene calls are TRBV2 and TRBJ2-1, with TRBD2 identical over 13 bases. Germline V lookup: CDR1 SNHLY, CDR2 FYNNEI. CDR3 length: 18 residues. The junction had 6 bases not matched to a gene; V was cut back by 4 bases and J by 0 bases. The CDR3: CASSAALAGGSSYNEQFF. The CDR3, as DNA: TGTGCCAGCAGTGCAGCACTAGCGGGAGGGAGCTCCTACAATGAGCAGTTCTTC.